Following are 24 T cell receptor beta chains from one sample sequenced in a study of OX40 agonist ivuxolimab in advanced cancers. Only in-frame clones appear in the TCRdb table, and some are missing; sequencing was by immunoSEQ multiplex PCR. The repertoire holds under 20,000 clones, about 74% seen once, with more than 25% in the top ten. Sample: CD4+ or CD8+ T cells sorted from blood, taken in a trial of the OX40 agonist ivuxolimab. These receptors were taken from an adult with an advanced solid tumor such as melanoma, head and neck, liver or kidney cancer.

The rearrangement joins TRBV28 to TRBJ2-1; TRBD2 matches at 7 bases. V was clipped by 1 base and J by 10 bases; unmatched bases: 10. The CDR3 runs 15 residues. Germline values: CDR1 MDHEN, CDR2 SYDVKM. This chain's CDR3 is CASSLSIGAGDEQFF. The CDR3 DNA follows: TGTGCCAGCAGTTTATCAATAGGGGCGGGAGACGAGCAGTTCTTC. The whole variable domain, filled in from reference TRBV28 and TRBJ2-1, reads DVKVTQSSRYLVKRTGEKVFLECVQDMDHENMFWYRQDPGLGLRLIYFSYDVKMKEKGDIPEGYSVSREKKERFSLILESASTNQTSMYLCASSLSIGAGDEQFFGPGTRLTVL.

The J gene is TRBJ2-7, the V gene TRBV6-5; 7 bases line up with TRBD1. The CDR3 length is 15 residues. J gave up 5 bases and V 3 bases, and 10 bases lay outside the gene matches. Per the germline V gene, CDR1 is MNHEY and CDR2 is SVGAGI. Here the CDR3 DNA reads TGTGCCAGCAGTTATAAGACAGGGATGATCAACGAGCAGTACTTC. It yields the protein CASSYKTGMINEQYF.

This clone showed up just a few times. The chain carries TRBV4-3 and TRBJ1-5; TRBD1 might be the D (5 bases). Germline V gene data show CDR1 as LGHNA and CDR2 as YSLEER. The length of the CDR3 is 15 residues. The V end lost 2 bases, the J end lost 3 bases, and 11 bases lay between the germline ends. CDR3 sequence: CASSQRDGYNQPQHF. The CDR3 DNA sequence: TGCGCCAGCAGCCAAAGGGACGGCTACAATCAGCCCCAGCATTTT.

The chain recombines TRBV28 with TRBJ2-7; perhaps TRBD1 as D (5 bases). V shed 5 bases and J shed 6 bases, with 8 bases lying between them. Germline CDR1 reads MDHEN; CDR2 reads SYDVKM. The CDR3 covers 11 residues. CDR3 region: CASSPGFEQYF. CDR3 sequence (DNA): TGTGCCAGCAGTCCAGGGTTCGAGCAGTACTTC.

The CDR3 DNA is TGTGCCAGCAGCCAATTTTCAGGGGAAGGACAGCCCCAGCATTTT. This encodes CASSQFSGEGQPQHF. The rearrangement joins TRBV4-2 to TRBJ1-5, with D possibly TRBD1 on 6 matching bases. This CDR3 is 15 amino acids long. The V end lost 2 bases, the J end lost 7 bases, and 15 bases lay between the germline ends. Germline lookup yields CDR1 LGHNA and CDR2 YNFKEQ.

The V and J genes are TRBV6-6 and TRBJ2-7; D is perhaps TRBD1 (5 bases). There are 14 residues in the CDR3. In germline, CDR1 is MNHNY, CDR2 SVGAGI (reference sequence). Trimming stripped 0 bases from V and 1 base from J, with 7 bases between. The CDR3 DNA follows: TGTGCCAGCAGTTACTCGACAGATTCCTACGAGCAGTACTTC. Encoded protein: CASSYSTDSYEQYF.

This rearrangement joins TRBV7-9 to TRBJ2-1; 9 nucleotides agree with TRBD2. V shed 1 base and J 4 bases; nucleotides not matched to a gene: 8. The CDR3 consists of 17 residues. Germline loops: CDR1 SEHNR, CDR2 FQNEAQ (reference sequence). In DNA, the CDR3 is TGTGCCAGCAGCTTAGGTCCACTAGCGGGCAGGTACAATGAGCAGTTCTTC. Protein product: CASSLGPLAGRYNEQFF.

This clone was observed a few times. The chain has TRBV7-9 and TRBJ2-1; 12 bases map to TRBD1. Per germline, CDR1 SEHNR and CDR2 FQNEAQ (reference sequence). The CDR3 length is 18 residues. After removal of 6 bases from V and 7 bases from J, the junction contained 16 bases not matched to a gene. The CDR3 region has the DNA TGTGCCAGCAGGCATCCAATACCGGGACAGGGGGCGGCTAATGAGCAGTTCTTC. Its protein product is CASRHPIPGQGAANEQFF.

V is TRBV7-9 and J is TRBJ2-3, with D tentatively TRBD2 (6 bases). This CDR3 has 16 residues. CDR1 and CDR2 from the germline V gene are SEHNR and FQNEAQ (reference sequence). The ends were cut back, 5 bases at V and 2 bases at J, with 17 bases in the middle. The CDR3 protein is CASSQEQGGVTDTQYF. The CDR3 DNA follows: TGTGCCAGCAGCCAAGAGCAGGGAGGCGTCACAGATACGCAGTATTTT.

In nucleotides, the CDR3 is TGTGCCAGCAGCAATGACAGGGCAGATACGCAGTATTTT. Its protein is CASSNDRADTQYF. The chain links TRBV13 to TRBJ2-3, with 7 bases identical to TRBD1. Germline V gives CDR1 PRHDT, CDR2 FYEKMQ (reference sequence). Unmatched junction bases numbered 3, after V lost 5 bases and J lost 4 bases. The length of the CDR3 is 13 residues.

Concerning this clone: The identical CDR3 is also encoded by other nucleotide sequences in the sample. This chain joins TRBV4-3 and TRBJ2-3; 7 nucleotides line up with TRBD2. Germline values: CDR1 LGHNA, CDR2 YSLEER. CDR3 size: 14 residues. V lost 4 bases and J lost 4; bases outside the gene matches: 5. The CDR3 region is CASSPGLVADTQYF. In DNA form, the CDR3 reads TGCGCCAGCAGCCCCGGACTAGTCGCAGATACGCAGTATTTT.

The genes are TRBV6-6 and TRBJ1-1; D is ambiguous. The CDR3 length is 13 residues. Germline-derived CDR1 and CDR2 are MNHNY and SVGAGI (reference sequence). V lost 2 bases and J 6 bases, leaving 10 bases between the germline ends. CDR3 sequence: CASSYIPRAEAFF. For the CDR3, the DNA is TGTGCCAGCAGTTACATTCCTCGGGCTGAAGCTTTCTTT.

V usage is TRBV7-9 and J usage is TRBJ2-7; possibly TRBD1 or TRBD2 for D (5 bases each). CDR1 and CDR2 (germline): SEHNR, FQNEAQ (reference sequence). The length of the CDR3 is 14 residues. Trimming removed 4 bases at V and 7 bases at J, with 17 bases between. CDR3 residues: CASSSPPGPGEQYF. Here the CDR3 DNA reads TGTGCCAGCAGCTCACCCCCGGGGCCTGGGGAGCAGTACTTC.

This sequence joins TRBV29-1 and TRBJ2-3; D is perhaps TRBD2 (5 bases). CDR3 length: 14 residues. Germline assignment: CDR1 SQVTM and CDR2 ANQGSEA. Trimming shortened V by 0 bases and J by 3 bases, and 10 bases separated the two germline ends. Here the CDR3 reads CSVEDPGETDTQYF. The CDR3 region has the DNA TGCAGCGTTGAAGATCCCGGGGAAACAGATACGCAGTATTTT.

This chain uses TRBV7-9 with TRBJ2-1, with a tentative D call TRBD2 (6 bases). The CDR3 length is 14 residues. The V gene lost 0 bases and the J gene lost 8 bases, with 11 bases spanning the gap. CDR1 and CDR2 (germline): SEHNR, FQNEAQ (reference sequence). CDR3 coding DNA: TGTGCCAGCAGCTTAGCTCCTAGCGCCCATGAGCAGTTCTTC. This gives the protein CASSLAPSAHEQFF.

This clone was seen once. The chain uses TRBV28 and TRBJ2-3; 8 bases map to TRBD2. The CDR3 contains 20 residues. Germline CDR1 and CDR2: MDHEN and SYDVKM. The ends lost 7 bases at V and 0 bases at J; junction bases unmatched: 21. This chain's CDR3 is CASTSLVLSGEASSTDTQYF. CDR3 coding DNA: TGTGCCAGCACCTCCCTGGTGCTTAGCGGGGAAGCTTCTAGCACAGATACGCAGTATTTT.

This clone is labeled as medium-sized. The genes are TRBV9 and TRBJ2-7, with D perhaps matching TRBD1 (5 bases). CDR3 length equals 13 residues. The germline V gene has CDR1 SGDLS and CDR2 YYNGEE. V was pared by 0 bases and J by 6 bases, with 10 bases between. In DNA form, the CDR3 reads TGTGCCAGCAGCGTAGAGGGGATGGGCGAGCAGTACTTC. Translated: CASSVEGMGEQYF.

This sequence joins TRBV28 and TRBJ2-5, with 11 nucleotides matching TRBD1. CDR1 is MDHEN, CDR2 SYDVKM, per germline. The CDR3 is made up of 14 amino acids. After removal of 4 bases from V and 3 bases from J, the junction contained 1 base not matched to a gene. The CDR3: CASSWTGGEETQYF. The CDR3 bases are TGTGCCAGCAGTTGGACAGGGGGCGAAGAGACCCAGTACTTC.

CDR3 sequence reads: CASTRGSYNSPLHF. Here the CDR3 DNA reads TGTGCCAGCACTCGCGGCTCCTATAATTCACCCCTCCACTTT. The rearrangement uses TRBV28 and TRBJ1-6, with no clear D. CDR3 size: 14 residues. Germline assignment: CDR1 MDHEN and CDR2 SYDVKM. V was clipped by 7 bases and J by 0 bases, with 7 bases between them.

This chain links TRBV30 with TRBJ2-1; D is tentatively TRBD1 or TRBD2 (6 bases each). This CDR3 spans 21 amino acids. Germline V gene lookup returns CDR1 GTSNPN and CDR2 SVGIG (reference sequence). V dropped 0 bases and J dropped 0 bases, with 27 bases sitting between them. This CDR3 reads CAWSVGGSFGIADISYNEQFF. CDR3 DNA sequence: TGTGCCTGGAGTGTAGGGGGGTCGTTTGGGATTGCAGACATCTCCTACAATGAGCAGTTCTTC.

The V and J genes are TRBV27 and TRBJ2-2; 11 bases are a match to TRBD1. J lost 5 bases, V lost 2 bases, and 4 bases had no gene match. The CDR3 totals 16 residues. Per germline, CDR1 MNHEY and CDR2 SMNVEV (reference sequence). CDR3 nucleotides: TGTGCCAGCAGTTTACATGGACAGGGGGCGACCGGGGAGCTGTTTTTT. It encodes CASSLHGQGATGELFF.

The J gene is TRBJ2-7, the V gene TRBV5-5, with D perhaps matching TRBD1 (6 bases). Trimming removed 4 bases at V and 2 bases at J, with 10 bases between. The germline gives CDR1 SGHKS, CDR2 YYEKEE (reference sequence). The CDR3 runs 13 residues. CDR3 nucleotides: TGTGCCAGCAGCCAGGGGATTCCCTACGAGCAGTACTTC. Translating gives CASSQGIPYEQYF.

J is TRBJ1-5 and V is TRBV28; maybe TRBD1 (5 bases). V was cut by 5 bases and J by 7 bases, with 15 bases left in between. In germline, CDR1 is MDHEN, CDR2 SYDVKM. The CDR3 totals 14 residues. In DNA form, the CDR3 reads TGTGCCAGCAGTCCGGACAATCTCGGGCAGCCCCAGCATTTT. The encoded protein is CASSPDNLGQPQHF. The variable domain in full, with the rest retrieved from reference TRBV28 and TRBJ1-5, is DVKVTQSSRYLVKRTGEKVFLECVQDMDHENMFWYRQDPGLGLRLIYFSYDVKMKEKGDIPEGYSVSREKKERFSLILESASTNQTSMYLCASSPDNLGQPQHFGDGTRLSIL.

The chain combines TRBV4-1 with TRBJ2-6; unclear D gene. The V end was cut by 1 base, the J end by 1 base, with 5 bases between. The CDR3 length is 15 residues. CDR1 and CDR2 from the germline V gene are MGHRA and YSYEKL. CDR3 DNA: TGCGCCAGCAGCCAAGCAGGTTCTGGGGCCAACGTCCTGACTTTC. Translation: CASSQAGSGANVLTF.